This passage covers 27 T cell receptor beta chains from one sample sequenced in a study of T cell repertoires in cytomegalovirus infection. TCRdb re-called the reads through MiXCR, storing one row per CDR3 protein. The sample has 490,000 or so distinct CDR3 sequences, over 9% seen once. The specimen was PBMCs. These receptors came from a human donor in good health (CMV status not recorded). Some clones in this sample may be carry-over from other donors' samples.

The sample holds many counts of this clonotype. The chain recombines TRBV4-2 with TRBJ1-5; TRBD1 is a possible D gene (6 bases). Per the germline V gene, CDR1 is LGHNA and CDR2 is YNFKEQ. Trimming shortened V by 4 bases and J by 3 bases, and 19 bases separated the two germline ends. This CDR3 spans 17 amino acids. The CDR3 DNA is TGTGCCAGCAGCCCTCAGATATACGGGGACACCAATCAGCCCCAGCATTTT. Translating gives CASSPQIYGDTNQPQHF.

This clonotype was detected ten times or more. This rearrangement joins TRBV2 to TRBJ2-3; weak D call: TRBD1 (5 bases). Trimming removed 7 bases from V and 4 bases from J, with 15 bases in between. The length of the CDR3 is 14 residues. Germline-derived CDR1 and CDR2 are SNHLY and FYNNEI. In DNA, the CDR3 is TGTGCCAGCAAAGGACACTTTGGGGCAGATACGCAGTATTTT. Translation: CASKGHFGADTQYF.

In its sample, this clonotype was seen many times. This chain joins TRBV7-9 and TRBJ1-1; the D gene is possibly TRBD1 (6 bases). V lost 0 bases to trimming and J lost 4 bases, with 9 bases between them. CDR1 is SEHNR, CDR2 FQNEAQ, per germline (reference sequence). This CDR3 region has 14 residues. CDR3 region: CASSLAGAVTEAFF. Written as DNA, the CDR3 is TGTGCCAGCAGCTTAGCGGGGGCAGTCACTGAAGCTTTCTTT.

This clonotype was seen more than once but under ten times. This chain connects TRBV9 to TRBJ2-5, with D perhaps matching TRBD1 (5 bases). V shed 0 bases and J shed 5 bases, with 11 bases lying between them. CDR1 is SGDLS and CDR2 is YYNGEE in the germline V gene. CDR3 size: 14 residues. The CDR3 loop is CASSVDRQEETQYF. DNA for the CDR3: TGTGCCAGCAGCGTAGACAGGCAAGAGGAGACCCAGTACTTC.

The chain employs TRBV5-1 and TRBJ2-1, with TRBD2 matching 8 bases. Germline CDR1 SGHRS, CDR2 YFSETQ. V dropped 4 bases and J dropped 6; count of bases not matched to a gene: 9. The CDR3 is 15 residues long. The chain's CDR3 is CASSPSGGACNEQFF. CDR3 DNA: TGCGCCAGCAGCCCATCCGGGGGGGCCTGCAATGAGCAGTTCTTC. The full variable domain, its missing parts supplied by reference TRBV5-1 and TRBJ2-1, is KAGVTQTPRYLIKTRGQQVTLSCSPISGHRSVSWYQQTPGQGLQFLFEYFSETQRNKGNFPGRFSGRQFSNSRSEMNVSTLELGDSALYLCASSPSGGACNEQFFGPGTRLTVL.

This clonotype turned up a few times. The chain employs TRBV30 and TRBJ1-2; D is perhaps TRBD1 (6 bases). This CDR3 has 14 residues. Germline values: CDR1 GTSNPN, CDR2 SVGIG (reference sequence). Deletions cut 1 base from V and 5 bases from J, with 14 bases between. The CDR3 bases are TGTGCCTGGAGTGGGGACAATAGATTGTATGGCTACACCTTC. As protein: CAWSGDNRLYGYTF. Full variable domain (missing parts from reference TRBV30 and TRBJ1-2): SQTIHQWPATLVQPVGSPLSLECTVEGTSNPNLYWYRQAAGRGLQLLFYSVGIGQISSEVPQNLSASRPQDRQFILSSKKLLLSDSGFYLCAWSGDNRLYGYTFGSGTRLTVV.

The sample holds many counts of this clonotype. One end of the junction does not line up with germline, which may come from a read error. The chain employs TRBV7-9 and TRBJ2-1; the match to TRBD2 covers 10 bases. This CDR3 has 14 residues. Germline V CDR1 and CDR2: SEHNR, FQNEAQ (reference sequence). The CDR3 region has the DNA TGTGCCAGCAGCCTAGCGGGAGTCGCTCCTGAGCAGTTCTTC. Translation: CASSLAGVAPEQFF.

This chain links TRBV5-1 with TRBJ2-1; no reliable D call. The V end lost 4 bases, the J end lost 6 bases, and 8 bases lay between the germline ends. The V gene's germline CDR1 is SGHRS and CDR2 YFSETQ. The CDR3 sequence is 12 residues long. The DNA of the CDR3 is TGCGCCAGCAGCACCCTTCTCAATGAGCAGTTCTTC. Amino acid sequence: CASSTLLNEQFF.

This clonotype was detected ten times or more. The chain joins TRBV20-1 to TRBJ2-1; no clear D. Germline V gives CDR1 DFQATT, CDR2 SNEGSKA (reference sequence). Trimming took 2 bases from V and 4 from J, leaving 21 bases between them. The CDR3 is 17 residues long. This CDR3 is CSARKHSRHTSYNEQFF. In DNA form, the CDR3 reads TGCAGTGCTAGAAAACACTCACGACATACCTCGTACAATGAGCAGTTCTTC.

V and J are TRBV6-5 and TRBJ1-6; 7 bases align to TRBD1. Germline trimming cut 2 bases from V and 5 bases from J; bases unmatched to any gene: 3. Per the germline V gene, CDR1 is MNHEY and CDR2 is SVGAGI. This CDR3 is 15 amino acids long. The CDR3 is CASSYGDRDNSPLHF. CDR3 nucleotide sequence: TGTGCCAGCAGTTACGGTGACAGGGATAATTCACCCCTCCACTTT.

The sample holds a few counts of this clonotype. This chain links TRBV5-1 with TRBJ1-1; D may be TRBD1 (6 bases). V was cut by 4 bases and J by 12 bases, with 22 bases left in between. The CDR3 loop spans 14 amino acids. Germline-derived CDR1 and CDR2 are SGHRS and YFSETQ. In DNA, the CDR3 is TGCGCCAGCAGCCAAGGGACACTTCGCCACCAGTCTTTCTTT. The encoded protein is CASSQGTLRHQSFF.

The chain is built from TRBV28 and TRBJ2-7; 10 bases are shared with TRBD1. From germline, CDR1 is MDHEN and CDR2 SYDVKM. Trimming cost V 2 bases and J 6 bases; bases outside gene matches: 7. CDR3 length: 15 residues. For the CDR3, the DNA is TGTGCCAGCAGTTTACCCCGGGACAGGGGAATCGAGCAGTACTTC. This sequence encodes CASSLPRDRGIEQYF.

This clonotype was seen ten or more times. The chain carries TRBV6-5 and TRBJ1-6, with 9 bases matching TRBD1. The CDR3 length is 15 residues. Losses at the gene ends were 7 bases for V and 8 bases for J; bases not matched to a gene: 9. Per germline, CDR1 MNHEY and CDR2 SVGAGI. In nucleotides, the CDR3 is TGTGCCAGCAAGGGACAGGGCCGCTTCTATTCACCCCTCCACTTT. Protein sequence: CASKGQGRFYSPLHF.

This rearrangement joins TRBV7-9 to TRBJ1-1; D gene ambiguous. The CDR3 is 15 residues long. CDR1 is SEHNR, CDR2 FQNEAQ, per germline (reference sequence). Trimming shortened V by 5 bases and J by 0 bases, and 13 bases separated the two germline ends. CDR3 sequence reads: CASSPRVPMNTEAFF. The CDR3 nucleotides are TGTGCCAGCAGCCCAAGGGTACCGATGAACACTGAAGCTTTCTTT. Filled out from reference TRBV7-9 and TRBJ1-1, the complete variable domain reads DTGVSQNPRHKITKRGQNVTFRCDPISEHNRLYWYRQTLGQGPEFLTYFQNEAQLEKSRLLSDRFSAERPKGSFSTLEIQRTEQGDSAMYLCASSPRVPMNTEAFFGQGTRLTVV.

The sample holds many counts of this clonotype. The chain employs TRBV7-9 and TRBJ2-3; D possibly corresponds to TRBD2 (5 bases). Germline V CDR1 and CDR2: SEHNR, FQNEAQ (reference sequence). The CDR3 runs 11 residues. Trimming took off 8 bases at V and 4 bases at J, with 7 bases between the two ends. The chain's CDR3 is CASLAADTQYF. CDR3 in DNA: TGTGCCAGCCTAGCTGCAGATACGCAGTATTTT.

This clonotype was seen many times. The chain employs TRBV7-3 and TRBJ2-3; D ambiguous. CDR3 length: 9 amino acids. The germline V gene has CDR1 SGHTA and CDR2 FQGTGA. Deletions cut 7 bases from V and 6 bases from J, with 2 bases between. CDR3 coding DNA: TGTGCCAGCAATGATACGCAGTATTTT. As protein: CASNDTQYF.

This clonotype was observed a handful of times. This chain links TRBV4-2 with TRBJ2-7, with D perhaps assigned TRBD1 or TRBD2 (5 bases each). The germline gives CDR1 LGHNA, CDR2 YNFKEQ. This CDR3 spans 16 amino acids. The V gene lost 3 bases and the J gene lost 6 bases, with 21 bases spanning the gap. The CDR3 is CASSQSGVGQATEQYF. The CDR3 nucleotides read TGTGCCAGCAGCCAGTCCGGGGTGGGGCAGGCGACCGAGCAGTACTTC.

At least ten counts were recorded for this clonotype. The CDR3 DNA reads as TGTGCCAGCAGTTACAGGGGAAACTCTGGAAACACCATATATTTT. It encodes CASSYRGNSGNTIYF. The chain has TRBV27 and TRBJ1-3; 7 positions match TRBD1. The germline V gene has CDR1 MNHEY and CDR2 SMNVEV (reference sequence). Trimming at V came to 4 bases and at J to 0 bases, leaving 3 bases not matched to a gene. The CDR3 loop spans 15 amino acids.

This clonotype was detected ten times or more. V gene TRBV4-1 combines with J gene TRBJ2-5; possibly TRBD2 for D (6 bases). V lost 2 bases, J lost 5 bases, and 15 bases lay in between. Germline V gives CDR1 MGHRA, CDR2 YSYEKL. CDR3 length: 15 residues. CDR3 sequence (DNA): TGCGCCAGCAGCCAACTTACTCCGGGAGTCGAGACCCAGTACTTC. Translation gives CASSQLTPGVETQYF.

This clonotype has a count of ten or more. In DNA, the CDR3 is TGTGCCAGCAGCCAAGCGGGAGAGCAGTTCTTC. Amino acid sequence: CASSQAGEQFF. The genes are TRBV3-1 and TRBJ2-1, with TRBD2 as a possible D gene (5 bases). The V and J ends lost 1 base and 10 bases respectively, with 5 bases between them. This CDR3 is built from 11 residues. The germline CDR1 and CDR2 sequences are LGHDT and YNNKEL (reference sequence).

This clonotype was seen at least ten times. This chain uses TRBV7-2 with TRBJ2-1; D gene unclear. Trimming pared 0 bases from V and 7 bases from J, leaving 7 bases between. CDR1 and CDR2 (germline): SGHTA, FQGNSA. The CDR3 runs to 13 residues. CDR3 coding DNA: TGTGCCAGCAGCTTAGCGAAGGGAAATGAGCAGTTCTTC. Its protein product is CASSLAKGNEQFF.

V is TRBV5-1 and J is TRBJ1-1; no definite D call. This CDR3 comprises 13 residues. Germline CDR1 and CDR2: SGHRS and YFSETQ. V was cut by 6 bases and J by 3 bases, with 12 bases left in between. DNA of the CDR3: TGCGCCAGCACCAAAGGTGGTGACACTGAAGCTTTCTTT. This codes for CASTKGGDTEAFF.

CDR3 DNA sequence: TGCAGTGCTAAGGGGGCCTGGCCGACGAACACTGAAGCTTTCTTT. Translation gives CSAKGAWPTNTEAFF. V and J are TRBV20-1 and TRBJ1-1, with TRBD1 identical over 7 bases. CDR3 size: 15 residues. Germline trimming cut 4 bases from V and 1 base from J; bases unmatched to any gene: 9. Germline V CDR1 and CDR2: DFQATT, SNEGSKA (reference sequence).

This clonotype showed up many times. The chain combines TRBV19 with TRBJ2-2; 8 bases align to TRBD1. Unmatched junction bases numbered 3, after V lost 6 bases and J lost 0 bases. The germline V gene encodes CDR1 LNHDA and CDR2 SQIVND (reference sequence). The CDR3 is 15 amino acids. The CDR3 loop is CASSQGQANTGELFF. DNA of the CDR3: TGTGCCAGTAGCCAGGGACAGGCGAACACCGGGGAGCTGTTTTTT.

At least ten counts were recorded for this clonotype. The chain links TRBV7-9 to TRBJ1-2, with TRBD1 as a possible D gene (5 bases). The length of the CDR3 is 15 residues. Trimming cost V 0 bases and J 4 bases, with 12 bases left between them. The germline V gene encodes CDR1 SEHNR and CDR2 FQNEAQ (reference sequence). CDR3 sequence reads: CASSLAQGWSYGYTF. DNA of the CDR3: TGTGCCAGCAGCTTAGCGCAGGGTTGGAGCTATGGCTACACCTTC.

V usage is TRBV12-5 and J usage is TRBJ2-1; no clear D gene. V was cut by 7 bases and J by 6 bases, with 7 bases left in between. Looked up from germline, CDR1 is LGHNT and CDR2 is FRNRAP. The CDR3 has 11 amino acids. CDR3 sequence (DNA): TGTGCTAGTGCCTACGCCAATGAGCAGTTCTTC. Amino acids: CASAYANEQFF.

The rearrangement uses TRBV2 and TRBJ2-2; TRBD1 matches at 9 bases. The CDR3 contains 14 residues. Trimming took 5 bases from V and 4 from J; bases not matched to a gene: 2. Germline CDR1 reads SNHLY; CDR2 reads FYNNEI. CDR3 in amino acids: CASSRDRVTGELFF. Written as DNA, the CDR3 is TGTGCCAGCAGTAGGGACAGGGTCACCGGGGAGCTGTTTTTT.